The 32 T cell receptor beta chains listed next were all sequenced from one sample in a study of blood T cells in healthy people across ages. Sample-barcoded 5' priming and a J-beta primer mix drove a second PCR of 7 to 11 cycles. A single record per CDR3 protein comes from TCRdb applying MiXCR to the 5' RACE reads. The sample shows 450,000 to 700,000 distinct CDR3 sequences, roughly 28% of them seen only once. Specimen: blood. These receptors were taken from a woman in her seventies in good health.

This clonotype was recorded a few times. The gene calls are TRBV4-3 and TRBJ2-2; unclear D gene. The CDR3 contains 14 residues. Germline V gives CDR1 LGHNA, CDR2 YSLEER. V dropped 0 bases and J dropped 7 bases, with 9 bases sitting between them. DNA of the CDR3: TGCGCCAGCAGCCAAGATTTGACGGTCGGGGAGCTGTTTTTT. This codes for CASSQDLTVGELFF.

J is TRBJ2-5 and V is TRBV11-1; 8 nucleotides match TRBD1. This CDR3 spans 15 amino acids. The germline CDR1 and CDR2 sequences are SGHAT and FQDESV (reference sequence). J gave up 7 bases and V 2 bases, and 9 bases lay outside the gene matches. The CDR3 sequence is CASSLLQGALGTQYF. CDR3 sequence (DNA): TGTGCCAGCAGCTTACTCCAGGGGGCACTTGGGACCCAGTACTTC.

V usage is TRBV29-1 and J usage is TRBJ2-3; no firm D call. Trimming shortened V by 5 bases and J by 1 base, and 10 bases separated the two germline ends. In germline, CDR1 is SQVTM, CDR2 ANQGSEA. The CDR3 is made up of 13 amino acids. This chain's CDR3 is CSVLGSGTDTQYF. CDR3 in DNA: TGCAGCGTTCTCGGGTCGGGCACAGATACGCAGTATTTT.

This clonotype was seen more than once but under ten times. V gene TRBV20-1 combines with J gene TRBJ2-5, with no clear D. The DNA end is a closer match to TRBJ2-7, so the J assignment may be wrong. CDR3 size: 12 residues. Germline V lookup: CDR1 DFQATT, CDR2 SNEGSKA (reference sequence). CDR3 amino acids: CSATPRTYEQYF. The DNA of the CDR3 is TGCAGTGCTACCCCTCGGACCTACGAGCAGTACTTC.

The table lists this clonotype with a few counts. CDR3 DNA: TGTGCCAGCAGCAAGAAGGGCACAGAGACCCAGTACTTC. Translation gives CASSKKGTETQYF. The chain couples TRBV3-1 to TRBJ2-5; D uncertain. The V end was cut by 5 bases, the J end by 4 bases, with 11 bases between. This CDR3 comprises 13 residues. Germline V gene lookup returns CDR1 LGHDT and CDR2 YNNKEL (reference sequence).

The rearrangement links TRBV7-2 to TRBJ2-5; 9 bases line up with TRBD1. The J call may be incorrect, as the DNA end agrees better with TRBJ2-7. The germline V gene encodes CDR1 SGHTA and CDR2 FQGNSA. The CDR3 consists of 14 residues. Here the CDR3 reads CASSFRGQGYEQYF. For the CDR3, the DNA is TGTGCCAGCAGCTTCCGGGGACAGGGATACGAGCAGTACTTC.

V and J are TRBV20-1 and TRBJ1-1; D gene uncertain. Germline CDR1 reads DFQATT; CDR2 reads SNEGSKA (reference sequence). The CDR3 spans 10 residues. V lost 2 bases to trimming and J lost 10 bases, with 8 bases between them. For the CDR3, the DNA is TGCAGTGCTAGACATCCACTAGCTTTCTTT. Protein sequence: CSARHPLAFF.

The chain couples TRBV10-3 to TRBJ2-5; 7 nucleotides agree with TRBD1. The CDR3 contains 16 residues. Trimming removed 6 bases from V and 5 bases from J; junction bases left unmatched: 15. The V gene's germline CDR1 is ENHRY and CDR2 SYGVKD. The CDR3 loop reads CAISSEQGLGRETQYF. The CDR3 DNA sequence: TGTGCCATCAGCAGCGAACAGGGGTTGGGGCGGGAGACCCAGTACTTC.

The chain carries TRBV20-1 and TRBJ1-3, with D unresolved. The CDR3 consists of 11 residues. CDR1 and CDR2 from the germline V gene are DFQATT and SNEGSKA (reference sequence). V lost 6 bases to trimming and J lost 4 bases, with 7 bases between them. The CDR3, as DNA: TGCAGTGCCCATCACGGAAACACCATATATTTT. It yields the protein CSAHHGNTIYF.

This clonotype showed up just a few times. The chain carries TRBV5-1 and TRBJ2-6, with 7 bases aligning to TRBD2. CDR3 size: 15 residues. Germline loops: CDR1 SGHRS, CDR2 YFSETQ. V dropped 6 bases and J dropped 1; count of bases not matched to a gene: 4. CDR3 nucleotide sequence: TGCGCCAGCAAACTCGGGGGGTCTGGGGCCAACGTCCTGACTTTC. Translation gives CASKLGGSGANVLTF.

The sample holds many counts of this clonotype. This sequence joins TRBV18 and TRBJ2-1; 7 bases agree with TRBD1. The CDR3 is made up of 20 amino acids. V lost 5 bases to trimming and J lost 0 bases; unmatched junction nucleotides: 19. Germline CDR1 and CDR2: KGHSH and LQKENI. CDR3: CASSTRQGRGPASSYNEQFF. CDR3 nucleotides: TGTGCCAGCTCAACCCGACAGGGACGAGGCCCCGCCAGCTCCTACAATGAGCAGTTCTTC.

This chain uses TRBV24-1 with TRBJ2-5, with TRBD2 identical over 7 bases. From germline, CDR1 is KGHDR and CDR2 SFDVKD. The length of the CDR3 is 15 residues. Germline trimming cut 2 bases from V and 5 bases from J; bases unmatched to any gene: 7. CDR3 DNA sequence: TGTGCCACCAGTGATTCCCTGACTAGCTTGGAGACCCAGTACTTC. Residues: CATSDSLTSLETQYF.

This clonotype was observed a handful of times. The V gene is TRBV15, the J gene TRBJ1-4; 7 bases line up with TRBD1. V lost 0 bases to trimming and J lost 4 bases; unmatched junction nucleotides: 5. CDR1 is LNHNV and CDR2 is YYDKDF in the germline V gene (reference sequence). CDR3 length: 16 amino acids. CDR3 region: CATSRDPTGINEKLFF. For the CDR3, the DNA is TGTGCCACCAGCAGAGATCCGACAGGGATTAATGAAAAACTGTTTTTT.

This clonotype has more than one count but fewer than ten. This sequence joins TRBV11-2 and TRBJ1-4; D gene ambiguous. CDR1 is SGHAT and CDR2 is FQNNGV in the germline V gene. CDR3 length: 13 amino acids. The V and J ends lost 4 bases and 6 bases respectively, with 9 bases between them. CDR3 protein: CASSSGLDEKLFF. CDR3 in DNA: TGTGCCAGCAGCTCGGGCTTGGATGAAAAACTGTTTTTT.

This chain links TRBV24-1 with TRBJ2-7; TRBD1 matches at 11 bases. V trimming: 10 bases; J trimming: 6 bases; junction bases outside the gene matches: 7. This CDR3 has 13 residues. CDR1 is KGHDR and CDR2 is SFDVKD in the germline V gene. The CDR3 sequence is CATPGQGGSEQYF. The CDR3 DNA follows: TGTGCCACTCCGGGACAGGGGGGCTCCGAGCAGTACTTC.

There are a few counts of this clonotype. The V gene is TRBV6-2 or TRBV6-3, the J gene TRBJ2-1; 10 nucleotides line up with TRBD2. Germline V gene lookup returns CDR1 MNHEY and CDR2 SVGEGT. There are 18 residues in the CDR3. The V segment lost 2 bases and the J segment 1 base; nucleotides outside the gene matches: 8. Written as DNA, the CDR3 is TGTGCCAGCAGTTACGGGCTAGCGGGGGCCTTATCCTACAATGAGCAGTTCTTC. Translated, it gives CASSYGLAGALSYNEQFF.

This clonotype was picked up a small number of times. This chain uses TRBV7-3 with TRBJ2-3, with TRBD1 matching over 7 bases. This CDR3 has 12 amino acids. CDR1 SGHTA and CDR2 FQGTGA come from the germline V gene. V was clipped by 5 bases and J by 9 bases; unmatched bases: 5. The chain's CDR3 is CASSADRATQYF. DNA of the CDR3: TGTGCCAGCAGCGCAGACAGGGCCACGCAGTATTTT.

The gene calls are TRBV11-2 and TRBJ2-7; a possible D gene is TRBD1 (5 bases). Germline CDR1 reads SGHAT; CDR2 reads FQNNGV. V was cut by 4 bases and J by 3 bases, with 16 bases left in between. The CDR3 is 15 amino acids. The CDR3 DNA reads TGTGCCAGCAGCTCGCACCAGGGCCTCCTCTACGAGCAGTACTTC. Translation gives CASSSHQGLLYEQYF.

The rearrangement uses TRBV7-9 and TRBJ2-7; D might be TRBD1 or TRBD2, each matching 6 bases. Trimming stripped 1 base from V and 0 bases from J, with 10 bases between. The CDR3 contains 15 residues. Per the germline V gene, CDR1 is SEHNR and CDR2 is FQNEAQ (reference sequence). The CDR3 DNA sequence: TGTGCCAGCAGCTTAGGGGGGGCGACCTCCTACGAGCAGTACTTC. Encoded protein: CASSLGGATSYEQYF. Looking up the rest from reference TRBV7-9 and TRBJ2-7 gives the full variable domain: DTGVSQNPRHKITKRGQNVTFRCDPISEHNRLYWYRQTLGQGPEFLTYFQNEAQLEKSRLLSDRFSAERPKGSFSTLEIQRTEQGDSAMYLCASSLGGATSYEQYFGPGTRLTVT.

This clonotype came up a few times. V is TRBV20-1 and J is TRBJ1-3; maybe TRBD1 (6 bases). This CDR3 spans 16 amino acids. The germline V gene encodes CDR1 DFQATT and CDR2 SNEGSKA (reference sequence). V was shortened by 6 bases and J by 0 bases, with 18 bases between the two germline ends. CDR3 DNA sequence: TGCAGTGCATCACGGACAGCTTCCAACTCTGGAAACACCATATATTTT. Encoded protein: CSASRTASNSGNTIYF.

The chain recombines TRBV6-2 or TRBV6-3 with TRBJ2-5, with 9 positions matching TRBD2. The CDR3 runs 15 residues. The V gene end was trimmed by 5 bases and the J gene end by 5 bases; junction bases not matched to a gene: 9. Germline CDR1 is MNHEY and CDR2 is SVGEGT. In DNA, the CDR3 is TGTGCCAGCAGTAAGGGCGGGGGGGCCTTCGAGACCCAGTACTTC. It is translated as CASSKGGGAFETQYF.

This clonotype was detected once. V is TRBV7-2 and J is TRBJ1-6, with TRBD1 identical over 7 bases. The CDR3 is 16 residues long. From germline, CDR1 is SGHTA and CDR2 FQGNSA. The ends lost 4 bases at V and 4 bases at J; junction bases unmatched: 7. DNA of the CDR3: TGTGCCAGCAGCTCTCAGGGGGGGGGGTATAATTCACCCCTCCACTTT. Amino acids: CASSSQGGGYNSPLHF.

The J gene is TRBJ1-1, the V gene TRBV27; 7 bases line up with TRBD1. Germline V gene data show CDR1 as MNHEY and CDR2 as SMNVEV (reference sequence). This CDR3 has 13 amino acids. Trimming at V came to 8 bases and at J to 1 base, leaving 4 bases not matched to a gene. CDR3 sequence reads: CASFRGKNTEAFF. CDR3 coding DNA: TGTGCCAGCTTCAGGGGGAAGAACACTGAAGCTTTCTTT.

The table lists this clonotype with a few counts. The chain recombines TRBV5-4 with TRBJ1-5, with D unclear. The length of the CDR3 is 14 residues. Germline V gene data show CDR1 as SGHNT and CDR2 as YYREEE (reference sequence). The ends were cut back, 1 base at V and 7 bases at J, with 12 bases in the middle. As DNA, the CDR3 is TGTGCCAGCAGCTTGTCCGGAGCTGGACAGCCCCAGCATTTT. This encodes CASSLSGAGQPQHF.

V gene TRBV6-2 or TRBV6-3 combines with J gene TRBJ1-1, with D hard to call. The CDR3 length is 12 residues. Trimming took off 5 bases at V and 7 bases at J, with 11 bases between the two ends. The germline V gene encodes CDR1 MNHEY and CDR2 SVGEGT. CDR3 nucleotide sequence: TGTGCCAGCAGTAAGGGATGGGGTGAAGCTTTCTTT. Protein sequence: CASSKGWGEAFF.

This clonotype appeared a few times. V is TRBV7-2 and J is TRBJ2-4, with 8 bases that match TRBD1. J gave up 0 bases and V 5 bases, and 6 bases lay outside the gene matches. From germline, CDR1 is SGHTA and CDR2 FQGNSA. The CDR3 contains 16 residues. The CDR3 nucleotides read TGTGCCAGCAGCCCCGGACAGGGCCTAGCCAAAAACATTCAGTACTTC. Translation: CASSPGQGLAKNIQYF.

This clonotype was counted ten times or more. The chain combines TRBV7-9 with TRBJ2-1; 8 bases match TRBD2. Trimming cost V 5 bases and J 2 bases; bases outside gene matches: 5. The CDR3 is made up of 15 amino acids. Germline V CDR1 and CDR2: SEHNR, FQNEAQ (reference sequence). CDR3 in DNA: TGTGCCAGCAGCAGACCGACTAGCGCCTACAATGAGCAGTTCTTC. As protein: CASSRPTSAYNEQFF.

This clonotype was recorded a few times. The V call is TRBV7-9, the J call TRBJ2-5; 8 nucleotides agree with TRBD1. Trimming removed 6 bases from V and 1 base from J; junction bases left unmatched: 10. The length of the CDR3 is 16 residues. Germline V lookup: CDR1 SEHNR, CDR2 FQNEAQ (reference sequence). CDR3 nucleotide sequence: TGTGCCAGCAGGCATACAGGGGGAAGGGTCCAAGAGACCCAGTACTTC. It codes for CASRHTGGRVQETQYF.

V usage is TRBV7-2 and J usage is TRBJ1-6, with a possible D match to TRBD1 (5 bases). Per germline, CDR1 SGHTA and CDR2 FQGNSA. This CDR3 has 13 residues. V was clipped by 0 bases and J by 14 bases, with 11 bases between them. The CDR3 reads CASSLAGTGTLHF. The DNA for the CDR3 is TGTGCCAGCAGCTTAGCAGGGACCGGGACCCTCCACTTT.

V usage is TRBV5-1 and J usage is TRBJ1-4, with TRBD1 identical over 8 bases. V shed 2 bases, J shed 6 bases, and the junction held 9 bases outside the gene matches. The CDR3 spans 16 residues. CDR1 is SGHRS, CDR2 YFSETQ, per germline. In nucleotides, the CDR3 is TGCGCCAGCAGCTTTCGGCAGACAGGGGTCGATGAAAAACTGTTTTTT. Its translation: CASSFRQTGVDEKLFF.

The chain joins TRBV7-9 to TRBJ2-5, with D hard to call. Deletions cut 7 bases from V and 7 bases from J, with 13 bases between. The germline gives CDR1 SEHNR, CDR2 FQNEAQ (reference sequence). The CDR3 is 12 amino acids. CDR3 loop: CASTPNGVTQYF. In DNA, the CDR3 is TGTGCCAGCACCCCAAATGGTGTGACCCAGTACTTC.

The J gene is TRBJ1-1, the V gene TRBV13, with D possibly being TRBD1 (6 bases). This CDR3 contains 12 residues. The germline CDR1 and CDR2 sequences are PRHDT and FYEKMQ (reference sequence). Trimming removed 5 bases at V and 11 bases at J, with 15 bases between. The CDR3 loop is CASSLGQTTAFF. CDR3 coding DNA: TGTGCCAGCAGCCTCGGACAGACAACGGCTTTCTTT.